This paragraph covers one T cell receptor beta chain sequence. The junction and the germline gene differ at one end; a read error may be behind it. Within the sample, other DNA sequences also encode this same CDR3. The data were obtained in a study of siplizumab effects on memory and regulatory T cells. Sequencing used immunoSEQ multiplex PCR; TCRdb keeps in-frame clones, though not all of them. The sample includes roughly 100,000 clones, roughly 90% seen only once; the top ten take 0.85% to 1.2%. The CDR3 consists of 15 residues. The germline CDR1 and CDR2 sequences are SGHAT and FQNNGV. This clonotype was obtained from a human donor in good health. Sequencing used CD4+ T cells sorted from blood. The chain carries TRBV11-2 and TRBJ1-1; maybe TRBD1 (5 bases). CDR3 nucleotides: TGCGCCAGCAGCTTCGGGACGGGACTTAACACTGAAGCTTTCTTT. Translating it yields CASSFGTGLNTEAFF.